The T cell receptor beta chain described here comes from a study of T cell responses to AZD1222 COVID-19 vaccine. Profiling relied on immunoSEQ multiplex PCR, and the TCRdb table lists in-frame clones only, not all of them. The table has some 170,000 clones, about 92% seen once. The sample was peripheral blood, taken on day 0 of AZD1222 vaccination. The sequence was obtained from an adult in good health.

The DNA of the CDR3 is TGTGCCAGCAGTTCTTCTTCACCCCTCCACTTT. Protein sequence: CASSSSSPLHF. V gene TRBV12-3 or TRBV12-4 combines with J gene TRBJ1-6; D is undetermined. The CDR3 loop spans 11 amino acids. Trimming shortened V by 4 bases and J by 9 bases, and 4 bases separated the two germline ends.